Shown below are 26 T cell receptor beta chains from a single sample sequenced in a study of identical twins. TCRdb reprocessed the 5' RACE reads via MiXCR and lists one record per CDR3 protein. The repertoire includes roughly 290,000 distinct CDR3 sequences, approximately 8.5% of them detected once, and approximately 2.1% sits in the top ten. The same sample was also used in a study of yellow fever vaccine responses in identical twins.

The specimen was memory (CD45RO+) T cells sorted from blood. Receptors were obtained from a woman younger than 30 in good health.

The sample holds many counts of this clonotype. This chain links TRBV3-1 with TRBJ1-1; no definite D call. This CDR3 has 12 amino acids. With 0 bases removed from V and 5 bases from J, the gap between germline ends came to 4 bases. CDR1 is LGHDT and CDR2 is YNNKEL in the germline V gene (reference sequence). CDR3 residues: CASSQDITEAFF. CDR3 DNA: TGTGCCAGCAGCCAAGACATAACTGAAGCTTTCTTT.

This clonotype was seen a handful of times. The chain couples TRBV7-9 to TRBJ2-3; 8 nucleotides agree with TRBD2. There are 15 residues in the CDR3. The junction had 8 bases not matched to a gene; V was cut back by 5 bases and J by 4 bases. Germline loops: CDR1 SEHNR, CDR2 FQNEAQ (reference sequence). CDR3 coding DNA: TGTGCCAGCAGCCCCGCGGGGGGAGGTGCAGATACGCAGTATTTT. It is translated as CASSPAGGGADTQYF.

The CDR3 loop is CASRFSGSTDTQYF. For the CDR3, the DNA is TGTGCCAGCAGATTTAGCGGGAGCACAGATACGCAGTATTTT. This chain connects TRBV7-9 to TRBJ2-3; 7 bases line up with TRBD2. The germline CDR1 and CDR2 sequences are SEHNR and FQNEAQ (reference sequence). V was pared by 6 bases and J by 0 bases, with 3 bases of the junction left unmatched. The CDR3 covers 14 residues.

This clonotype came up a few times. The gene calls are TRBV12-3 or TRBV12-4 and TRBJ2-1; TRBD1 might be the D (5 bases). This CDR3 has 16 residues. V lost 6 bases, J lost 3 bases, and 18 bases lay in between. The chain's CDR3 is CASSAGNRGNYNEQFF. Written as DNA, the CDR3 is TGTGCCAGCAGCGCAGGGAATAGGGGTAACTACAATGAGCAGTTCTTC.

This clonotype appeared many times. The rearrangement links TRBV29-1 to TRBJ2-3; 10 bases map to TRBD2. CDR1 is SQVTM, CDR2 ANQGSEA, per germline. With V trimmed by 5 bases and J by 6 bases, 11 bases remained unmatched. There are 15 residues in the CDR3. The CDR3 loop reads CSVPLSGGAWDTQYF. Here the CDR3 DNA reads TGCAGCGTTCCCCTAAGCGGGGGGGCCTGGGATACGCAGTATTTT.

The chain has TRBV2 and TRBJ2-1; the D gene is possibly TRBD1 (5 bases). There are 16 residues in the CDR3. Germline CDR1 is SNHLY and CDR2 is FYNNEI. Trimming left V 4 bases short and J 6 bases short, with 19 bases between. CDR3 in amino acids: CASSGPWQGIGNEQFF. The DNA of the CDR3 is TGTGCCAGCAGTGGTCCCTGGCAGGGTATAGGCAATGAGCAGTTCTTC. Looking up the rest from reference TRBV2 and TRBJ2-1 gives the full variable domain: EPEVTQTPSHQVTQMGQEVILRCVPISNHLYFYWYRQILGQKVEFLVSFYNNEISEKSEIFDDQFSVERPDGSNFTLKIRSTKLEDSAMYFCASSGPWQGIGNEQFFGPGTRLTVL.

This clonotype was counted between two and nine times. J is TRBJ2-5 and V is TRBV9; 15 bases match TRBD2. J was trimmed by 4 bases and V by 3 bases; bases with no gene match: 4. The CDR3 runs to 16 residues. Germline CDR1 and CDR2: SGDLS and YYNGEE. The CDR3 DNA is TGTGCCAGCAGCGGGACTAGCGGGGGGGCCACAGAGACCCAGTACTTC. Amino acid sequence: CASSGTSGGATETQYF. Together with reference TRBV9 and TRBJ2-5, the CDR3 gives the full variable domain: DSGVTQTPKHLITATGQRVTLRCSPRSGDLSVYWYQQSLDQGLQFLIQYYNGEERAKGNILERFSAQQFPDLHSELNLSSLELGDSALYFCASSGTSGGATETQYFGPGTRLLVL.

The chain recombines TRBV20-1 with TRBJ2-1, with 7 bases that match TRBD2. The trim removed 3 bases at V and 6 bases at J, leaving 8 bases unmatched. The CDR3 is 14 amino acids. CDR1 and CDR2 from the germline V gene are DFQATT and SNEGSKA (reference sequence). In nucleotides, the CDR3 is TGCAGTGCTAGTTTGGGGGAGGGAGGCAATGAGCAGTTCTTC. Encoded protein: CSASLGEGGNEQFF.

This clonotype has at least ten counts. The chain recombines TRBV7-6 with TRBJ2-5, with D possibly being TRBD1 (6 bases). This CDR3 comprises 13 residues. Trimming cost V 3 bases and J 4 bases, with 9 bases left between them. CDR1 is SGHVS and CDR2 is FNYEAQ in the germline V gene. CDR3 nucleotide sequence: TGTGCCAGCAGCTTTCACAGGGCAGAGACCCAGTACTTC. As protein: CASSFHRAETQYF.

This chain links TRBV6-5 with TRBJ2-3, with D perhaps matching TRBD1 (7 bases). The germline V gene encodes CDR1 MNHEY and CDR2 SVGAGI. V was clipped by 3 bases and J by 0 bases, with 13 bases between them. There are 16 residues in the CDR3. Here the CDR3 reads CASSYSGGTSTDTQYF. CDR3 bases: TGTGCCAGCAGTTATTCAGGGGGGACTAGCACAGATACGCAGTATTTT.

The chain carries TRBV3-1 and TRBJ1-4; tentatively, D is TRBD1 (6 bases). CDR1 and CDR2 (germline): LGHDT, YNNKEL (reference sequence). V lost 0 bases and J 4 bases, leaving 18 bases between the germline ends. The CDR3 loop spans 18 amino acids. CDR3 protein: CASSQEGGQLQLNEKLFF. CDR3 nucleotides: TGTGCCAGCAGCCAAGAAGGTGGACAGCTTCAACTTAATGAAAAACTGTTTTTT.

This clonotype came up a few times. Here the CDR3 DNA reads TGTGCCAGCAGTGGGGACAGGAACTATGGCTACACCTTC. Translation: CASSGDRNYGYTF. The gene calls are TRBV2 and TRBJ1-2; 8 nucleotides align to TRBD1. This CDR3 has 13 amino acids. J was trimmed by 2 bases and V by 4 bases; bases with no gene match: 0. Germline CDR1 is SNHLY and CDR2 is FYNNEI.

The chain is built from TRBV4-1 and TRBJ1-2; 7 bases match TRBD1. Trimming took 1 base from V and 4 from J; bases not matched to a gene: 6. This CDR3 is built from 15 residues. Germline V gene data show CDR1 as MGHRA and CDR2 as YSYEKL. The DNA for the CDR3 is TGCGCCAGCAGCCAAGCAGGGGGGGTCTCCTATGGCTACACCTTC. Translating it yields CASSQAGGVSYGYTF.

The table lists this clonotype with many counts. The chain joins TRBV12-3 or TRBV12-4 to TRBJ2-7; TRBD2 matches at 9 bases. V was clipped by 5 bases and J by 3 bases; unmatched bases: 8. CDR3 length: 15 residues. The CDR3 reads CASSPLAGKVYEQYF. The CDR3 DNA sequence: TGTGCCAGCAGTCCTCTAGCGGGGAAGGTCTACGAGCAGTACTTC.

This clonotype was counted ten times or more. The chain links TRBV10-3 to TRBJ1-6; the D is unclear. Trimming left V 4 bases short and J 8 bases short, with 12 bases between. Germline loops: CDR1 ENHRY, CDR2 SYGVKD. The CDR3 contains 14 residues. Here the CDR3 reads CAISVARRDSPLHF. The CDR3 DNA is TGTGCCATCAGTGTCGCCAGGAGAGATTCACCCCTCCACTTT.

The gene calls are TRBV20-1 and TRBJ2-2; 8 bases agree with TRBD2. Germline CDR1 is DFQATT and CDR2 is SNEGSKA (reference sequence). Losses at the gene ends were 5 bases for V and 2 bases for J; bases not matched to a gene: 7. The CDR3 has 15 residues. The CDR3 reads CSAPLAGLNTGELFF. CDR3 bases: TGCAGTGCTCCATTAGCGGGGTTAAACACCGGGGAGCTGTTTTTT.

This clonotype was seen many times. The chain carries TRBV5-1 and TRBJ2-7, with D unresolved. V gave up 0 bases and J gave up 0 bases, with 16 bases separating them. Per the germline V gene, CDR1 is SGHRS and CDR2 is YFSETQ. This CDR3 is built from 17 residues. The CDR3 bases are TGCGCCAGCAGCTTGGTTAGATCGGTTGCCTGCTCCTACGAGCAGTACGTC. Translating it yields CASSLVRSVACSYEQYV.

Ten or more counts support this clonotype. The chain recombines TRBV5-1 with TRBJ2-3; D call uncertain. V was shortened by 5 bases and J by 0 bases, with 10 bases between the two germline ends. There are 14 residues in the CDR3. The germline V gene has CDR1 SGHRS and CDR2 YFSETQ. The CDR3 DNA sequence: TGCGCCAGCAGTTCCGCGCTCAGCACAGATACGCAGTATTTT. This encodes CASSSALSTDTQYF. Using reference TRBV5-1 and TRBJ2-3 for the parts outside the CDR3, the full variable domain is KAGVTQTPRYLIKTRGQQVTLSCSPISGHRSVSWYQQTPGQGLQFLFEYFSETQRNKGNFPGRFSGRQFSNSRSEMNVSTLELGDSALYLCASSSALSTDTQYFGPGTRLTVL.

The rearrangement links TRBV6-5 to TRBJ1-1; no firm D call. The CDR3 runs 13 residues. V lost 0 bases and J 10 bases, leaving 12 bases between the germline ends. Germline CDR1 is MNHEY and CDR2 is SVGAGI. The CDR3 loop reads CASSYSSGGGAFF. The DNA for the CDR3 is TGTGCCAGCAGTTACTCGAGCGGTGGCGGAGCTTTCTTT.

This clonotype was observed a few times. The gene calls are TRBV2 and TRBJ2-1; D gene unclear. Germline CDR1 reads SNHLY; CDR2 reads FYNNEI. This CDR3 has 13 amino acids. V lost 4 bases and J lost 3, with 7 bases in between. CDR3 nucleotides: TGTGCCAGCAGTGTTTTCCTCTACAATGAGCAGTTCTTC. This codes for CASSVFLYNEQFF.

There are a few counts of this clonotype. The chain uses TRBV2 and TRBJ2-7; D possibly corresponds to TRBD1 (5 bases). V lost 7 bases to trimming and J lost 1 base, with 11 bases between them. Per germline, CDR1 SNHLY and CDR2 FYNNEI. This CDR3 region has 13 residues. The CDR3 here is CASTETVSYEQYF. In DNA form, the CDR3 reads TGTGCCAGCACCGAGACAGTTTCCTACGAGCAGTACTTC. Full variable domain (rest looked up from reference TRBV2 and TRBJ2-7): EPEVTQTPSHQVTQMGQEVILRCVPISNHLYFYWYRQILGQKVEFLVSFYNNEISEKSEIFDDQFSVERPDGSNFTLKIRSTKLEDSAMYFCASTETVSYEQYFGPGTRLTVT.

This clonotype was seen many times. This chain uses TRBV20-1 with TRBJ2-3; D gene ambiguous. This CDR3 comprises 11 residues. V shed 6 bases and J shed 6 bases, with 10 bases lying between them. Germline lookup yields CDR1 DFQATT and CDR2 SNEGSKA (reference sequence). The CDR3 bases are TGCAGTGCAGGCCTGGTGGATACGCAGTATTTT. Encoded protein: CSAGLVDTQYF.

This clonotype has at least ten counts. V and J are TRBV11-2 and TRBJ2-7; unclear D gene. V lost 1 base, J lost 4 bases, and 14 bases lay in between. Looked up from germline, CDR1 is SGHAT and CDR2 is FQNNGV. This CDR3 is 15 amino acids long. The CDR3 DNA reads as TGTGCCAGCAGCTTAGCCCTAGGCCCCTCGTACGAGCAGTACTTC. It specifies CASSLALGPSYEQYF.

This clonotype has only one observation. CDR3 loop: CASGEAGGLEQYV. CDR3 sequence (DNA): TGTGCCAGCGGCGAAGCGGGGGGGCTTGAGCAGTACGTC. The V gene is TRBV11-2, the J gene TRBJ2-7, with 10 bases lining up with TRBD2. Per germline, CDR1 SGHAT and CDR2 FQNNGV. The V gene end was trimmed by 8 bases and the J gene end by 7 bases; junction bases not matched to a gene: 8. This CDR3 has 13 amino acids.

This clonotype was observed a handful of times. This chain's CDR3 is CASSPGQARANEKLFF. CDR3 bases: TGTGCCAGCAGCCCAGGACAGGCCCGTGCTAATGAAAAACTGTTTTTT. This chain connects TRBV12-3 or TRBV12-4 to TRBJ1-4; 7 bases line up with TRBD1. The junction had 10 bases not matched to a gene; V was cut back by 6 bases and J by 3 bases. The CDR3 covers 16 residues.

This clonotype appeared a few times. The gene calls are TRBV21-1 and TRBJ1-2; whether TRBD1, the table's D call, matches the DNA was not checked. TRBV21-1 has pseudogene status. The CDR3 length is 15 residues. CDR3 amino acids: CASSIKTGSDYGYTF. CDR3 nucleotide sequence: TGTGCCAGCAGCATTAAGACAGGGTCGGATTATGGCTACACCTTC.